This T cell receptor beta chain was recovered during a study of blood T cell repertoires in COVID-19. Study as a whole: Samples of COVID-19 (acute and convalescent) were obtained from the United States, Italy and Spain. In each case, the material was cDNA or gDNA derived from T cells, B-cell-depleted T cells, or PBMCs.

Authors' processing steps: Using reference gene primer amplification, nucleated cell counts were estimated. Sequenced by immunoSEQ multiplex PCR; TCRdb stores in-frame clones only, minus some. V, J and clone size were drawn from that table, and D and trimming were deduced from the DNA. The sample contains around 150,000 clones, roughly 84% of which appear only once. This clone was counted once. In germline, CDR1 is SGHRS, CDR2 YFSETQ. The junction had 5 bases not matched to a gene; V was cut back by 0 bases and J by 5 bases. The CDR3 contains 15 residues. Sequencing was performed on peripheral blood. The rearrangement joins TRBV5-1 to TRBJ1-1, with TRBD1 matching 9 bases. The sequence was collected from a woman in her fifties or sixties in a cohort sampled during active or convalescent COVID-19. CDR3 amino acids: CASSLGQGEVTEAFF. The CDR3 DNA reads as TGCGCCAGCAGCTTGGGACAGGGGGAGGTGACTGAAGCTTTCTTT.